This record looks at one T cell receptor beta chain sequence and its context. This entry is derived from a study of blood T cell repertoires in COVID-19. Generated by immunoSEQ multiplex PCR, the TCRdb table keeps only in-frame clones and is missing some. The sample shows under 250,000 clones, roughly four fifths of them seen only once. Germline V gene lookup returns CDR1 LGHDT and CDR2 YNNKEL (reference sequence). The V gene end was trimmed by 4 bases and the J gene end by 7 bases; junction bases not matched to a gene: 12. CDR3 length: 15 residues. The specimen sequenced was peripheral blood. This clonotype was obtained from a woman aged 40 to 50 with acute or convalescent COVID-19. V is TRBV3-1 (or the pseudogene TRBV3-2) and J is TRBJ2-7; TRBD1 matches 8 bases. In DNA form, the CDR3 reads TGTGCCAGCAGCCCCCTGACAGGGGCTGTGAGTGAGCAGTACTTC. Its protein is CASSPLTGAVSEQYF.